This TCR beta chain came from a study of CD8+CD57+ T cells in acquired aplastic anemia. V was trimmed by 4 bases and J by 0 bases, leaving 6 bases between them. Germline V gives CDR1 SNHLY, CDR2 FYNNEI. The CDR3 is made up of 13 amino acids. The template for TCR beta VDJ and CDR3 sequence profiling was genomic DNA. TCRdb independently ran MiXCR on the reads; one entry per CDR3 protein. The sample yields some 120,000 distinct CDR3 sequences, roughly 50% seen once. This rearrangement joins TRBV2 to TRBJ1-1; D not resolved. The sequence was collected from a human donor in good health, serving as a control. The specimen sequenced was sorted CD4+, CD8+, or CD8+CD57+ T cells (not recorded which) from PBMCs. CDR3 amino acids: CASSVRMNTEAFF. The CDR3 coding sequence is TGTGCCAGCAGTGTGAGGATGAACACTGAAGCTTTCTTT.